The present T cell receptor beta chain was sequenced within a study of blood T cell repertoires in COVID-19. Study-wide background: Sites across the United States, Italy and Spain contributed samples from acute and convalescent COVID-19. The analysed material was cDNA or gDNA that came from T cells, B-cell-depleted T cells, or PBMCs.

CDR1 is MNHEY, CDR2 SVGEGT, per germline. This CDR3 contains 15 residues. V was trimmed by 2 bases and J by 1 base, leaving 11 bases between them. Assay: immunoSEQ multiplex PCR; the TCRdb copy retains only in-frame clones and omits some. The sample consists of about 200,000 clones, roughly nine tenths of them appearing once. The chain employs TRBV6-2 or TRBV6-3 and TRBJ2-5; possibly TRBD2 for D (6 bases). Sequenced material: peripheral blood. The receptor's source is a woman in her forties or fifties with acute or convalescent COVID-19. The CDR3 loop reads CASSYPGGGQETQYF. For the CDR3, the DNA is TGTGCCAGCAGTTACCCTGGGGGAGGCCAAGAGACCCAGTACTTC.